Sequencing of this T cell receptor (beta chain) was carried out in a study of blood T cell repertoires in COVID-19. Across the study: Nucleic acid was either cDNA or gDNA, and it came from T cells, B-cell-depleted T cells, or PBMCs.

There are 13 residues in the CDR3. CDR1 and CDR2 (germline): MNHEY, SMNVEV (reference sequence). Trimming removed 4 bases from V and 9 bases from J, with 10 bases in between. Two negative PCRs, clearance, or symptom resolution had been documented for recovered Cohort 3 donors. This clone was detected only a few times. Profiling relied on immunoSEQ multiplex PCR, and the TCRdb table lists in-frame clones only, not all of them. The table has around 390,000 clones, around nine tenths seen once. The chain uses TRBV27 and TRBJ1-6, with a tentative D call TRBD1 (5 bases). Sequencing used PBMCs or T cells enriched from blood (not recorded which). The sequence was collected from a woman aged 45-65 years who had recovered from COVID-19. CDR3 nucleotide sequence: TGTGCCAGCAGTTGGCGGGACGCTTCACCCCTCCACTTT. Protein: CASSWRDASPLHF.